These 10 T cell receptor beta chains share one sample of origin, sequenced in a study of blood T cell repertoires in COVID-19. Produced via immunoSEQ multiplex PCR; TCRdb's table is partial and in-frame only. This table has hundreds of thousands of clones, approximately 89% appearing once. The sample taken for sequencing was peripheral blood. These receptor sequences come from a woman between 18 and 29 years old who had recovered from COVID-19.

This clone appeared a single time. This chain uses TRBV24-1 with TRBJ2-3; D may be TRBD2 (5 bases). The CDR3 totals 16 residues. Germline V gene data show CDR1 as KGHDR and CDR2 as SFDVKD. The germline V and J ends were trimmed by 4 bases and 0 bases, with 13 bases remaining between them. The DNA for the CDR3 is TGTGCCACCAGTGACCGGACTCCCCGTAGCACAGATACGCAGTATTTT. Translating gives CATSDRTPRSTDTQYF.

The count of this clone is one. J is TRBJ1-4 and V is TRBV4-3; D may be TRBD1 (6 bases). The CDR3 totals 16 residues. The V and J ends lost 4 bases and 4 bases respectively, with 16 bases between them. The germline V gene has CDR1 LGHNA and CDR2 YSLEER. CDR3 DNA: TGCGCCAGCAGCCGGGCAGGGGCACATCTTAATGAAAAACTGTTTTTT. It encodes CASSRAGAHLNEKLFF.

The gene calls are TRBV9 and TRBJ2-5; a possible D gene is TRBD2 (6 bases). Germline V gene lookup returns CDR1 SGDLS and CDR2 YYNGEE. With 3 bases removed from V and 1 base from J, the gap between germline ends came to 16 bases. The CDR3 length is 16 residues. The DNA for the CDR3 is TGTGCCAGCAGCGGGTCGGTAGGACTACCCCAAGAGACCCAGTACTTC. This translates into CASSGSVGLPQETQYF. The full variable domain, rest sourced from reference TRBV9 and TRBJ2-5, is DSGVTQTPKHLITATGQRVTLRCSPRSGDLSVYWYQQSLDQGLQFLIQYYNGEERAKGNILERFSAQQFPDLHSELNLSSLELGDSALYFCASSGSVGLPQETQYFGPGTRLLVL.

The chain couples TRBV14 to TRBJ2-7; 13 bases match TRBD2. Germline CDR1 and CDR2: SGHDN and FVKESK. The ends lost 4 bases at V and 4 bases at J; junction bases unmatched: 4. This CDR3 has 15 amino acids. CDR3 region: CASSPRTSGRYEQYV. CDR3 DNA: TGTGCCAGCAGCCCTCGGACTAGCGGGAGATACGAGCAGTACGTC.

The V and J genes are TRBV15 and TRBJ1-2, with D uncertain. V lost 3 bases, J lost 4 bases, and 9 bases lay in between. The CDR3 contains 13 residues. Germline CDR1 LNHNV, CDR2 YYDKDF (reference sequence). This CDR3 is CATSRGEAYGYTF. CDR3 nucleotides: TGTGCCACCAGCAGGGGTGAGGCCTATGGCTACACCTTC.

J is TRBJ2-5 and V is TRBV6-5; 8 positions agree with TRBD1. Germline CDR1 is MNHEY and CDR2 is SVGAGI. Trimming removed 6 bases from V and 5 bases from J; junction bases left unmatched: 5. The CDR3 length is 13 residues. The CDR3 nucleotides are TGTGCCAGCAGCACAGGGGGATGGGAGACCCAGTACTTC. Amino acids: CASSTGGWETQYF.

The genes are TRBV11-2 and TRBJ1-4; 8 bases align to TRBD1. J gave up 4 bases and V 0 bases, and 13 bases lay outside the gene matches. CDR1 is SGHAT, CDR2 FQNNGV, per germline. The CDR3 length is 19 residues. Here the CDR3 DNA reads TGTGCCAGCAGCTTAGATCCGGCCGGACGGGGACAGGATAATGAAAAACTGTTTTTT. It yields the protein CASSLDPAGRGQDNEKLFF.

CDR3 in amino acids: CASSATFLAGVGNEQFF. The CDR3 DNA reads as TGTGCCAGCAGCGCGACCTTCCTAGCGGGAGTGGGCAATGAGCAGTTCTTC. J is TRBJ2-1 and V is TRBV11-3; 10 nucleotides match TRBD2. Looked up from germline, CDR1 is SGHNT and CDR2 is YENEEA. Germline trimming cut 5 bases from V and 6 bases from J; bases unmatched to any gene: 13. The CDR3 has 17 residues.

The gene calls are TRBV7-2 and TRBJ1-1; no reliable D call. The V gene lost 3 bases and the J gene lost 5 bases, with 10 bases spanning the gap. Germline V lookup: CDR1 SGHTA, CDR2 FQGNSA. This CDR3 is 13 amino acids long. The CDR3 coding sequence is TGTGCCAGCAGCTTCCGGGTCCGAACTGAAGCTTTCTTT. This gives the protein CASSFRVRTEAFF.

V usage is TRBV27 and J usage is TRBJ1-4, with D uncertain. Germline V lookup: CDR1 MNHEY, CDR2 SMNVEV (reference sequence). The CDR3 runs 16 residues. V lost 5 bases to trimming and J lost 1 base, with 14 bases between them. CDR3 region: CASSPLIEGTNEKLFF. As DNA, the CDR3 is TGTGCCAGCAGTCCTCTCATTGAGGGAACTAATGAAAAACTGTTTTTT.